This TCR beta chain is drawn from a study of human versus mouse CDR3 diversity and MHC coevolution. The CDR3 totals 13 residues. J gave up 5 bases and V 3 bases, and 2 bases lay outside the gene matches. CDR1 and CDR2 (germline): MNHEY, SMNVEV (reference sequence). Produced via immunoSEQ multiplex PCR; TCRdb's table is partial and in-frame only. The data show roughly 80,000 clones, just under 95% seen once. The sequence derives from a person aged 30-69 years in good health. The chain is built from TRBV27 and TRBJ2-5; 8 bases match TRBD2. Sample: naive CD4+ T cells from blood. Subset described: CD45RO-negative CD62L-positive naive CD4 T cells. CDR3 in DNA: TGTGCCAGCAGTTTTGGCGGGAGGGAGACCCAGTACTTC. Amino acids: CASSFGGRETQYF.